The 21 T cell receptor beta chains given below trace back to one sample, sequenced in a study of beta chain features in type 1 diabetes. TCRB transcripts that were expressed got sequenced, as all of the isolated RNA had been reverse transcribed. Clones were sequenced by immunoSEQ multiplex PCR, and TCRdb holds only the in-frame ones, with some missing. The data show roughly 400,000 clones, about 15% seen once. Sequencing was done on a sample of naive CD4+ T cells from blood. Every receptor here comes from a woman under 30 in good health.

This chain uses TRBV5-8 with TRBJ1-5; 8 bases match TRBD1. The junction had 14 bases not matched to a gene; V was cut back by 4 bases and J by 5 bases. Germline CDR1 SGHTS, CDR2 YDEGEE. The CDR3 runs to 17 residues. CDR3 DNA sequence: TGTGCCAGCAGCAGAGGACAGGGTTTATTCTTGCATCAGCCCCAGCATTTT. As protein: CASSRGQGLFLHQPQHF.

This clone was seen a handful of times. This rearrangement joins TRBV5-6 to TRBJ2-4, with 7 bases that match TRBD1. Looked up from germline, CDR1 is SGHDT and CDR2 is YYEEEE. The CDR3 spans 17 residues. The V gene end was trimmed by 0 bases and the J gene end by 0 bases; junction bases not matched to a gene: 6. In nucleotides, the CDR3 is TGTGCCAGCAGCTTGGAAGGGGGCATGCTAGCCAAAAACATTCAGTACTTC. It is translated as CASSLEGGMLAKNIQYF.

This clone turned up a few times. The chain has TRBV11-1 and TRBJ2-2, with TRBD2 identical over 13 bases. There are 15 residues in the CDR3. Germline V gives CDR1 SGHAT, CDR2 FQDESV (reference sequence). V shed 7 bases, J shed 6 bases, and the junction held 5 bases outside the gene matches. CDR3 coding DNA: TGTGCCAGCAAAATGACTAGCGGGAGGTCCGGGGAGCTGTTTTTT. Translated, it gives CASKMTSGRSGELFF.

The CDR3: CSVEKGLVGYTF. CDR3 coding DNA: TGCAGCGTTGAAAAGGGGTTGGTTGGCTACACCTTC. The V call is TRBV29-1, the J call TRBJ1-2; D is perhaps TRBD1 (5 bases). This CDR3 comprises 12 residues. Deletions cut 2 bases from V and 7 bases from J, with 11 bases between. Germline CDR1 is SQVTM and CDR2 is ANQGSEA.

In its sample, this clone was seen a few times. The chain has TRBV30 and TRBJ2-7, with unresolved D. The V gene lost 5 bases and the J gene lost 6 bases, with 8 bases spanning the gap. The CDR3 runs 10 residues. Germline V gene sequence: CDR1 GTSNPN, CDR2 SVGIG (reference sequence). In nucleotides, the CDR3 is TGTGCCTGGGGGCTCTTCGAGCAGTACTTC. It translates to CAWGLFEQYF.

This clone has a handful of counts. A junction end diverges from the germline sequence, so it may reflect a read error. The V and J genes are TRBV4-1 and TRBJ1-5; 7 nucleotides agree with TRBD1. Germline-derived CDR1 and CDR2 are MGHRA and YSYEKL. There are 14 residues in the CDR3. CDR3: CASSQEGGKQPQHF. CDR3 DNA sequence: TGCGCCAGCAGCCAAGAAGGGGGCAAACAGCCCCAGCATTTT.

The sample holds a few counts of this clone. The rearrangement joins TRBV11-2 to TRBJ2-3, with 12 bases that match TRBD2. The CDR3 runs 17 residues. With V trimmed by 4 bases and J by 5 bases, 10 bases remained unmatched. Per the germline V gene, CDR1 is SGHAT and CDR2 is FQNNGV. CDR3 protein: CASSSQGLAGFIDTQYF. In DNA form, the CDR3 reads TGTGCCAGCAGCTCGCAAGGACTAGCGGGATTTATAGATACGCAGTATTTT.

This clone turned up a few times. The V call is TRBV19, the J call TRBJ2-5, with a tentative D call TRBD2 (5 bases). CDR3 size: 14 residues. V lost 3 bases, J lost 4 bases, and 12 bases lay in between. CDR1 and CDR2 (germline): LNHDA, SQIVND (reference sequence). The CDR3 nucleotides are TGTGCCAGTAGTATGTACCACAGCGGAGAGACCCAGTACTTC. The encoded protein is CASSMYHSGETQYF.

This clone was seen only a few times. This chain uses TRBV9 with TRBJ1-2, with 9 positions matching TRBD1. Unmatched junction bases numbered 8, after V lost 1 base and J lost 4 bases. The CDR3 has 16 residues. Germline values: CDR1 SGDLS, CDR2 YYNGEE. The CDR3 bases are TGTGCCAGCAGCGTACTACAGGGGGCCGCGGGCTATGGCTACACCTTC. Its protein product is CASSVLQGAAGYGYTF.

The chain is built from TRBV29-1 and TRBJ2-2, with 8 positions matching TRBD1. The V gene's germline CDR1 is SQVTM and CDR2 ANQGSEA. The CDR3 loop spans 13 amino acids. After removal of 6 bases from V and 7 bases from J, the junction contained 7 bases not matched to a gene. The CDR3 spells CSVSDRAIGELFF. The CDR3 bases are TGCAGCGTATCGGACAGGGCGATCGGGGAGCTGTTTTTT.

The chain joins TRBV9 to TRBJ1-1; 9 bases agree with TRBD1. V trimming: 6 bases; J trimming: 4 bases; junction bases outside the gene matches: 7. Germline loops: CDR1 SGDLS, CDR2 YYNGEE. The CDR3 has 14 amino acids. CDR3: CASTQDRGGTEAFF. The CDR3 DNA follows: TGTGCCAGCACCCAAGACAGGGGGGGCACTGAAGCTTTCTTT.

This sequence joins TRBV5-1 and TRBJ2-5; 7 nucleotides agree with TRBD2. V was clipped by 2 bases and J by 5 bases; unmatched bases: 9. This CDR3 has 15 residues. CDR1 SGHRS and CDR2 YFSETQ come from the germline V gene. DNA of the CDR3: TGCGCCAGCAGCTTTCAGGCGGGAGACGAGGAGACCCAGTACTTC. Translating it yields CASSFQAGDEETQYF. Looking up the rest from reference TRBV5-1 and TRBJ2-5 gives the full variable domain: KAGVTQTPRYLIKTRGQQVTLSCSPISGHRSVSWYQQTPGQGLQFLFEYFSETQRNKGNFPGRFSGRQFSNSRSEMNVSTLELGDSALYLCASSFQAGDEETQYFGPGTRLLVL.

The V call is TRBV15, the J call TRBJ2-5; TRBD2 matches at 8 bases. V lost 5 bases to trimming and J lost 4 bases; unmatched junction nucleotides: 3. This CDR3 spans 13 amino acids. Germline values: CDR1 LNHNV, CDR2 YYDKDF (reference sequence). DNA for the CDR3: TGTGCCACCAGCCCCCGGGGGGGAGAGACCCAGTACTTC. Residues: CATSPRGGETQYF.

Concerning this clone itself: Other DNA sequences of this sample code for an identical CDR3. The CDR3 coding sequence is TGTGCCAGCAGCGTAGGAGACAGGAATTACGAGCAGTACTTC. This sequence encodes CASSVGDRNYEQYF. This chain links TRBV9 with TRBJ2-7, with D possibly being TRBD1 (6 bases). V was shortened by 0 bases and J by 4 bases, with 11 bases between the two germline ends. The CDR3 contains 14 residues. Germline-derived CDR1 and CDR2 are SGDLS and YYNGEE. Based on the CDR3 plus reference TRBV9 and TRBJ2-7, the full variable domain is DSGVTQTPKHLITATGQRVTLRCSPRSGDLSVYWYQQSLDQGLQFLIQYYNGEERAKGNILERFSAQQFPDLHSELNLSSLELGDSALYFCASSVGDRNYEQYFGPGTRLTVT.

This clone turned up a few times. The V gene is TRBV4-3, the J gene TRBJ2-5; tentatively, D is TRBD1 (6 bases). V was trimmed by 4 bases and J by 4 bases, leaving 13 bases between them. Germline values: CDR1 LGHNA, CDR2 YSLEER. This CDR3 has 14 amino acids. The CDR3 DNA sequence: TGCGCCAGCAGCCTCACCAGGGGCAGAGAGACCCAGTACTTC. It translates to CASSLTRGRETQYF.

The chain carries TRBV7-9 and TRBJ2-3; a possible D gene is TRBD2 (6 bases). V lost 5 bases and J lost 4, with 13 bases in between. From germline, CDR1 is SEHNR and CDR2 FQNEAQ (reference sequence). The CDR3 is made up of 14 amino acids. CDR3 sequence (DNA): TGTGCCAGCAGCCCGGGAGTAGGTGCAGATACGCAGTATTTT. It translates to CASSPGVGADTQYF.

This clone has a handful of counts. J is TRBJ1-5 and V is TRBV28; D uncertain. The CDR3 is made up of 14 amino acids. With 3 bases removed from V and 4 bases from J, the gap between germline ends came to 10 bases. From germline, CDR1 is MDHEN and CDR2 SYDVKM. For the CDR3, the DNA is TGTGCCAGCAGTTTTGTCGTCCCGAATCAGCCCCAGCATTTT. This codes for CASSFVVPNQPQHF.

This clone has only a few counts. J is TRBJ1-5 and V is TRBV2, with TRBD1 matching over 8 bases. With V trimmed by 6 bases and J by 5 bases, 9 bases remained unmatched. CDR3 size: 15 residues. Germline V gene lookup returns CDR1 SNHLY and CDR2 FYNNEI. As DNA, the CDR3 is TGTGCCAGCAGGGGAATCGACAGGGGCCATCAGCCCCAGCATTTT. Encoded protein: CASRGIDRGHQPQHF.

The rearrangement uses TRBV28 and TRBJ2-4, with no clear D. V lost 5 bases and J lost 1, with 12 bases in between. The CDR3 sequence is 15 residues long. The germline V gene has CDR1 MDHEN and CDR2 SYDVKM. The CDR3: CASSENGSAKNIQYF. The CDR3 DNA sequence: TGTGCCAGCAGTGAAAACGGTAGCGCCAAAAACATTCAGTACTTC.

A few counts support this clone. The chain employs TRBV30 and TRBJ2-1; a possible D gene is TRBD2 (6 bases). The CDR3 totals 15 residues. The V end was cut by 0 bases, the J end by 0 bases, with 9 bases between. Per the germline V gene, CDR1 is GTSNPN and CDR2 is SVGIG (reference sequence). The CDR3 reads CAWSVAGSSYNEQFF. DNA for the CDR3: TGTGCCTGGAGTGTGGCGGGAAGCTCCTACAATGAGCAGTTCTTC.

This sequence joins TRBV18 and TRBJ2-6; a weak D match, TRBD1 (5 bases). Germline loops: CDR1 KGHSH, CDR2 LQKENI. The CDR3 has 17 residues. Trimming stripped 0 bases from V and 0 bases from J, with 9 bases between. The CDR3 reads CASSPPTTVSGANVLTF. The CDR3 coding sequence is TGTGCCAGCTCACCACCCACGACAGTCTCTGGGGCCAACGTCCTGACTTTC.